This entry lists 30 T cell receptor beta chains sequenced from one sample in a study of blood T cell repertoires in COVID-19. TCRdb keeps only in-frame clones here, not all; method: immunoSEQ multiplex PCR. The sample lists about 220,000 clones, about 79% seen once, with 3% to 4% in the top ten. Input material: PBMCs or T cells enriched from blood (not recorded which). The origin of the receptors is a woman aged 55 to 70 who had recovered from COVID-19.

CDR3 nucleotide sequence: TGTGCCAGCAGCCCCGGACAGGGACCTCAGCCCCAGCATTTT. Encoded protein: CASSPGQGPQPQHF. The chain couples TRBV7-6 to TRBJ1-5; 8 bases match TRBD1. CDR1 and CDR2 from the germline V gene are SGHVS and FNYEAQ. The junction had 6 bases not matched to a gene; V was cut back by 5 bases and J by 6 bases. The CDR3 contains 14 residues.

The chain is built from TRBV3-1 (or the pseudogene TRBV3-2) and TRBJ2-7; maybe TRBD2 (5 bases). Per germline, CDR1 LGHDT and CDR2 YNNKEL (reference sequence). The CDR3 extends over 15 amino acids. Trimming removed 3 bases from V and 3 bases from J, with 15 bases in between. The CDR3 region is CASSQRGPRSYEQYF. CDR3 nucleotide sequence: TGTGCCAGCAGCCAGAGAGGGCCCCGAAGCTACGAGCAGTACTTC.

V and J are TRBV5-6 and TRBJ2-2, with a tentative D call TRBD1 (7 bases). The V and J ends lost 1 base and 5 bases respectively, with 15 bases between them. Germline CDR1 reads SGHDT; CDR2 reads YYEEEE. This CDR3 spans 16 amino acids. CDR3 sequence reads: CASSLTGGGRTGELFF. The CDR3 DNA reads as TGTGCCAGCAGCTTGACTGGAGGGGGCAGAACCGGGGAGCTGTTTTTT.

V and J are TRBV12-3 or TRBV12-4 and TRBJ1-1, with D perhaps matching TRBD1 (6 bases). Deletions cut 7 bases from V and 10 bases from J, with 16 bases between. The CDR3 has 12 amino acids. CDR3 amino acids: CASKGWGGGAFF. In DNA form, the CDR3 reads TGTGCCAGCAAAGGGTGGGGAGGGGGAGCTTTCTTT.

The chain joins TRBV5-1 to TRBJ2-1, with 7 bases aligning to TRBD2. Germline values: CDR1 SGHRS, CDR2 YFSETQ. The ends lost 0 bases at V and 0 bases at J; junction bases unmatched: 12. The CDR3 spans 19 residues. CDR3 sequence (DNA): TGCGCCAGCAGCTTGGCCGGTGGCGGGAGACCGAGCTCCTACAATGAGCAGTTCTTC. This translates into CASSLAGGGRPSSYNEQFF.

CDR3 region: CASRRSTGGRWNTEAFF. Here the CDR3 DNA reads TGTGCCAGCAGACGCTCAACAGGGGGCAGGTGGAACACTGAAGCTTTCTTT. The chain couples TRBV2 to TRBJ1-1; 9 bases are a match to TRBD1. Losses at the gene ends were 6 bases for V and 1 base for J; bases not matched to a gene: 12. CDR1 SNHLY and CDR2 FYNNEI come from the germline V gene. This CDR3 contains 17 residues.

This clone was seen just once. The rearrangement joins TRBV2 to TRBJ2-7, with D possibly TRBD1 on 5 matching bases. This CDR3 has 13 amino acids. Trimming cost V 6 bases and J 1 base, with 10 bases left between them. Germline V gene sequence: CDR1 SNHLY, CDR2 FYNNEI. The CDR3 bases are TGTGCCAGCAGAGGACAAGCTTCCTACGAGCAGTACTTC. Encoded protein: CASRGQASYEQYF.

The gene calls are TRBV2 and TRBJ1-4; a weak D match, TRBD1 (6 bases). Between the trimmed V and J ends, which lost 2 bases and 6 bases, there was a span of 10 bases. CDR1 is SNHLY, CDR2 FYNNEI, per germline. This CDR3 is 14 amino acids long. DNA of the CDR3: TGTGCCAGCAGTGAAACCTGGACAGATGAAAAACTGTTTTTT. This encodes CASSETWTDEKLFF.

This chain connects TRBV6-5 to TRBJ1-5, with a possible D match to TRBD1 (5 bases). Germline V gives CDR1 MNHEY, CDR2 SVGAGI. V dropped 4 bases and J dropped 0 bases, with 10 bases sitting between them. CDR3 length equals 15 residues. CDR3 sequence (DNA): TGTGCCAGCAGTTCCCGGGGGTATAGCAATCAGCCCCAGCATTTT. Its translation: CASSSRGYSNQPQHF.

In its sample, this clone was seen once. The CDR3 DNA follows: TGTGCCAGCAGCTTTAAAACAGGGGGCGAGACCCAGTACTTC. Residues: CASSFKTGGETQYF. The V call is TRBV5-4, the J call TRBJ2-5; 9 positions match TRBD1. Trimming took 2 bases from V and 5 from J; bases not matched to a gene: 4. The V gene's germline CDR1 is SGHNT and CDR2 YYREEE (reference sequence). The CDR3 length is 14 residues.

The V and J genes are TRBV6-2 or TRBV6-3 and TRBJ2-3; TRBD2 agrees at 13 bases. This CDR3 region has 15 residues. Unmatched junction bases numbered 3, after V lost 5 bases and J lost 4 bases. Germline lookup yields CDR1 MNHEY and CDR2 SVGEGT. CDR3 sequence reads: CASSATSGGADTQYF. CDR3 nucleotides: TGTGCCAGCAGTGCCACTAGCGGGGGGGCAGATACGCAGTATTTT.

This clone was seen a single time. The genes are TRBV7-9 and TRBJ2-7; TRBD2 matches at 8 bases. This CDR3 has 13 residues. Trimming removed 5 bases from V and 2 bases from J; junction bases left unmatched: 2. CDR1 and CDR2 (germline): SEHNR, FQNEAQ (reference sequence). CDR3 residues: CASSPGGPYEQYF. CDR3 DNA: TGTGCCAGCAGCCCGGGGGGGCCCTACGAGCAGTACTTC.

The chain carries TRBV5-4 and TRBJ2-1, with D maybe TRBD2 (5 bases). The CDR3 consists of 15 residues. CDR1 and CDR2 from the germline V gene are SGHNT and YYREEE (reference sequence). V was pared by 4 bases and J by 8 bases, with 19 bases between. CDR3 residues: CASSQWTSALDEQFF. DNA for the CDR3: TGTGCCAGCAGCCAGTGGACTTCAGCGCTCGATGAGCAGTTCTTC.

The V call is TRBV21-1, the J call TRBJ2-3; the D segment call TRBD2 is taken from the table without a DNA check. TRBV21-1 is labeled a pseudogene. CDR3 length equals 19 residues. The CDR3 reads CASSKRTSGTRKSTDTQYF. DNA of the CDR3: TGTGCCAGCAGCAAACGTACTAGCGGGACGAGAAAGAGCACAGATACGCAGTATTTT.

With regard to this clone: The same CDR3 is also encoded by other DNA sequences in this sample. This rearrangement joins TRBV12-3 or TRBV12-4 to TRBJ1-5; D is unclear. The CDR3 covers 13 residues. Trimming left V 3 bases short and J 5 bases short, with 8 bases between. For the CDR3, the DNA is TGTGCCAGCAGTTTTAGTCGCGATCAGCCCCAGCATTTT. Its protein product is CASSFSRDQPQHF.

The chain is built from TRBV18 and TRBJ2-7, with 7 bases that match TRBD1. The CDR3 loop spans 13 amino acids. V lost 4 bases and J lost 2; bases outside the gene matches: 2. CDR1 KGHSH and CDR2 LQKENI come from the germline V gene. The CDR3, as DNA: TGTGCCAGCTCACTTCAGGGGGCCTACGAGCAGTACTTC. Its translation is CASSLQGAYEQYF. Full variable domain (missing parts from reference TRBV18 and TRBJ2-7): NAGVMQNPRHLVRRRGQEARLRCSPMKGHSHVYWYRQLPEEGLKFMVYLQKENIIDESGMPKERFSAEFPKEGPSILRIQQVVRGDSAAYFCASSLQGAYEQYFGPGTRLTVT.

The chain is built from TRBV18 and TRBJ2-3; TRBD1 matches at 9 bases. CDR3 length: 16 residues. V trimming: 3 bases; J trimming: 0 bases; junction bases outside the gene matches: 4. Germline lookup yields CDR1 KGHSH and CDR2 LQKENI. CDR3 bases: TGTGCCAGCTCACCCCTCGGACAGGGGAGCACAGATACGCAGTATTTT. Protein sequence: CASSPLGQGSTDTQYF. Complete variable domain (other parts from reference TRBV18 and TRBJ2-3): NAGVMQNPRHLVRRRGQEARLRCSPMKGHSHVYWYRQLPEEGLKFMVYLQKENIIDESGMPKERFSAEFPKEGPSILRIQQVVRGDSAAYFCASSPLGQGSTDTQYFGPGTRLTVL.

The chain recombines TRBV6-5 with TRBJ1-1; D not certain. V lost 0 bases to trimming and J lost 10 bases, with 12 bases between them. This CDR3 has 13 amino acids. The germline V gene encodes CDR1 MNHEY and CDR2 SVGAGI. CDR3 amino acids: CASSYSISGRAFF. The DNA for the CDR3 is TGTGCCAGCAGTTACTCGATATCCGGGAGAGCTTTCTTT.

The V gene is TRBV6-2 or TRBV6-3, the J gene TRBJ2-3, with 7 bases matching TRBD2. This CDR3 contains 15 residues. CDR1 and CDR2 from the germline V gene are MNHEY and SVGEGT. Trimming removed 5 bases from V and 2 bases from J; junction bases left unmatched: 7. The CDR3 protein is CASSRASGFTDTQYF. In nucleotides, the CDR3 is TGTGCCAGCAGTAGGGCTAGCGGTTTCACAGATACGCAGTATTTT.

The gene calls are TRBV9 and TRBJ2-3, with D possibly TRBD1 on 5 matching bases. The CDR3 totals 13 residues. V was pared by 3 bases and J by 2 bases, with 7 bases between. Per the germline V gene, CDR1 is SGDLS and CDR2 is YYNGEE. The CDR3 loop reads CASSDRPTDTQYF. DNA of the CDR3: TGTGCCAGCAGCGACAGGCCCACAGATACGCAGTATTTT.

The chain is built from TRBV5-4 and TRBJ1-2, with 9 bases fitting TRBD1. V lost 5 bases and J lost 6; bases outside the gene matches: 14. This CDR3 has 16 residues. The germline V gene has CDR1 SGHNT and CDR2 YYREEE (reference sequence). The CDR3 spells CASRREYRGRIDGYTF. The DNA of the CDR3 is TGTGCCAGCAGGAGAGAATACAGGGGGCGAATTGATGGCTACACCTTC.

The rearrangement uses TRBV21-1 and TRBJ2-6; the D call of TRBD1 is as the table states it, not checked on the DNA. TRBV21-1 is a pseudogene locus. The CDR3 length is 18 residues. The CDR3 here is CASSSARTGCSGANVLTF. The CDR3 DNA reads TGTGCCAGCAGCAGTGCTAGGACAGGGTGCTCTGGGGCCAACGTCCTGACTTTC.

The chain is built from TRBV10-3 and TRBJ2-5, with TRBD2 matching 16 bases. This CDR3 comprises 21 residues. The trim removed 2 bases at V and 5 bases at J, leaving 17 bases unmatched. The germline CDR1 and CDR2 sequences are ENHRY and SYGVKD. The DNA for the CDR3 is TGTGCCATCAGTGAGCCGCTGGGACTAGCGGGGGGGCCCCTCCATCGGGAGACCCAGTACTTC. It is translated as CAISEPLGLAGGPLHRETQYF.

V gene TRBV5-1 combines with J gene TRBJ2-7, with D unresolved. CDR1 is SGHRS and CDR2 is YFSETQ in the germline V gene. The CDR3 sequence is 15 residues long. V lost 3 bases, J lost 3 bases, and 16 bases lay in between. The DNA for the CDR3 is TGCGCCAGCAGCTCTTCCCCGGAGCTTCGCTACGAGCAGTACTTC. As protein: CASSSSPELRYEQYF.

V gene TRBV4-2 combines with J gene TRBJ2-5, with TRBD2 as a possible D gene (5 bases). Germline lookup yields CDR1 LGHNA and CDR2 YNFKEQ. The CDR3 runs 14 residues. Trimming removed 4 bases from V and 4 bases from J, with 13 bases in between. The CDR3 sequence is CASSPLRGGETQYF. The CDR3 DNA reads TGTGCCAGCAGCCCCCTTCGGGGTGGAGAGACCCAGTACTTC.

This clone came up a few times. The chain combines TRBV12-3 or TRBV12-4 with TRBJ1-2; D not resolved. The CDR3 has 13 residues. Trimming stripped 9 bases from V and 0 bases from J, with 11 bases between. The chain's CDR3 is CARCEGTNYGYTF. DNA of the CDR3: TGTGCCAGATGCGAGGGCACTAACTATGGCTACACCTTC.

CDR3 sequence reads: CASSPPRESTDTQYF. The CDR3 region has the DNA TGTGCCAGCAGCCCCCCGCGGGAGTCAACAGATACGCAGTATTTT. The gene calls are TRBV5-4 and TRBJ2-3, with TRBD2 matching 7 bases. Trimming cost V 4 bases and J 3 bases; bases outside gene matches: 8. Germline CDR1 and CDR2: SGHNT and YYREEE (reference sequence). The CDR3 sequence is 15 residues long.

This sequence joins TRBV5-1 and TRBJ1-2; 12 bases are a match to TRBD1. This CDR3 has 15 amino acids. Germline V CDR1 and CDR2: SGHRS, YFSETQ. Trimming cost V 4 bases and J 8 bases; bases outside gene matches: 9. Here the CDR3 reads CASSQTGTGGLGYTF. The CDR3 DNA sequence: TGCGCCAGCAGCCAAACCGGGACAGGGGGCCTCGGCTACACCTTC.

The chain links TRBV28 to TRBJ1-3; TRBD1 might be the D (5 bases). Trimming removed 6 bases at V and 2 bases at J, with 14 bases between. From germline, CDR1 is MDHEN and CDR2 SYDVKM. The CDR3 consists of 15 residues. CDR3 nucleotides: TGTGCCAGCAGCGCTCAGGGATCCACTGGAAACACCATATATTTT. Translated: CASSAQGSTGNTIYF.

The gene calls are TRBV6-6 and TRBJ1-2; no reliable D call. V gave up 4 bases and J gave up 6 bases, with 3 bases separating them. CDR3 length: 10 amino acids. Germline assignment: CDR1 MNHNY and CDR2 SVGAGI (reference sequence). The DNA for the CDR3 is TGTGCCAGCAGTTTTAATGGCTACACCTTC. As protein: CASSFNGYTF.